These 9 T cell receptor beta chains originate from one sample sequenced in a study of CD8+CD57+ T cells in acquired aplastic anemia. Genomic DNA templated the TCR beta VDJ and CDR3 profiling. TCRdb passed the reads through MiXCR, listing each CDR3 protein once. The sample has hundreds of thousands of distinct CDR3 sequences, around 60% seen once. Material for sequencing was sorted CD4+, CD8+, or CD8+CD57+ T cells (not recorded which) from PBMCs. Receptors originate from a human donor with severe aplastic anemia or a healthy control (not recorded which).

Here the CDR3 reads CASSLGTGAYGYTF. In DNA, the CDR3 is TGTGCCAGCAGCTTAGGGACAGGGGCCTACGGCTACACCTTC. This chain uses TRBV13 with TRBJ1-2, with 8 bases lining up with TRBD1. The CDR3 spans 14 residues. The V gene end was trimmed by 0 bases and the J gene end by 8 bases; junction bases not matched to a gene: 5. Germline V gene data show CDR1 as PRHDT and CDR2 as FYEKMQ (reference sequence).

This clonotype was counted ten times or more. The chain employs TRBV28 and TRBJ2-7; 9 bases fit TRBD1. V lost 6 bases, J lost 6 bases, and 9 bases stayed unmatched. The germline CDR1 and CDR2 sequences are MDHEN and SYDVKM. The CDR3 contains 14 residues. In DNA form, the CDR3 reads TGTGCCAGCAGCTCCGGGACAGGGCGTCCCGAGCAGTACTTC. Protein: CASSSGTGRPEQYF.

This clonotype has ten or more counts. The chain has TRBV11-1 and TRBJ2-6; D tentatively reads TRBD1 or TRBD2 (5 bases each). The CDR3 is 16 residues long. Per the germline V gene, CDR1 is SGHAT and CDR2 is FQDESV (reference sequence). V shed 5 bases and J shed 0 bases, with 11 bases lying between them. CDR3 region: CASSTRTHSGANVLTF. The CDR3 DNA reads TGTGCCAGCAGCACTAGGACACACTCTGGGGCCAACGTCCTGACTTTC.

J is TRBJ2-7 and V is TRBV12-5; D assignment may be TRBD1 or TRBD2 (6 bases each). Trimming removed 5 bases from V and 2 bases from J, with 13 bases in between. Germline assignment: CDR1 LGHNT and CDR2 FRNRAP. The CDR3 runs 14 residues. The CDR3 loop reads CASGPEGGAYEQYF. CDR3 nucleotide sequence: TGTGCTAGTGGTCCTGAGGGGGGAGCCTACGAGCAGTACTTC.

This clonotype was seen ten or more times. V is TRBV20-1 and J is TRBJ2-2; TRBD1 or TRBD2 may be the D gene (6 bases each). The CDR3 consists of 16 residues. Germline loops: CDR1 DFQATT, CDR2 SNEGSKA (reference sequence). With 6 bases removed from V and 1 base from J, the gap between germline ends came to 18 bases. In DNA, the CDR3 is TGCAGTGCCCAGGAGTCGGGGGCCGGGAACACCGGGGAGCTGTTTTTT. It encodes CSAQESGAGNTGELFF.

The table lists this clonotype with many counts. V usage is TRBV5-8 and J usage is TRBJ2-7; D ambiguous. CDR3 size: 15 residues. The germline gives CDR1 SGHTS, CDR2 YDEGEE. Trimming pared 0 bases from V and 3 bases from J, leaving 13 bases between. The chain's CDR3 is CASSLAGGSIYEQYF. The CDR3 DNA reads TGTGCCAGCAGCTTGGCTGGTGGCAGTATCTACGAGCAGTACTTC.

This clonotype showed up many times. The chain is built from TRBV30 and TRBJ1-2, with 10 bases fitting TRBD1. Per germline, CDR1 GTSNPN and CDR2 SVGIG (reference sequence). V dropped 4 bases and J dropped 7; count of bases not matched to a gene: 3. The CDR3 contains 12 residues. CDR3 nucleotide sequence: TGTGCCTGGACAGGGACAGGGGCTGGCTACACCTTC. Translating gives CAWTGTGAGYTF. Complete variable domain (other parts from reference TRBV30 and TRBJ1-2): SQTIHQWPATLVQPVGSPLSLECTVEGTSNPNLYWYRQAAGRGLQLLFYSVGIGQISSEVPQNLSASRPQDRQFILSSKKLLLSDSGFYLCAWTGTGAGYTFGSGTRLTVV.

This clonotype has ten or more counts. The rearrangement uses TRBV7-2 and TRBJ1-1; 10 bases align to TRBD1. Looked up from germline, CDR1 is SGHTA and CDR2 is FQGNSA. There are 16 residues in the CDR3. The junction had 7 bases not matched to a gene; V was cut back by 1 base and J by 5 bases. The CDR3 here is CASSLVPGQGRTEAFF. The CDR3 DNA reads TGTGCCAGCAGCTTAGTACCGGGACAGGGGAGGACTGAAGCTTTCTTT.

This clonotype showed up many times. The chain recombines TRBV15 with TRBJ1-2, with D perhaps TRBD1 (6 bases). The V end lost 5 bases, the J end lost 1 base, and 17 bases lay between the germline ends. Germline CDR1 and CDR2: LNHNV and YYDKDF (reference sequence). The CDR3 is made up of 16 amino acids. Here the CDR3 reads CATSGGGVGSNYGYTF. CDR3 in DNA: TGTGCCACCAGCGGAGGGGGGGTCGGGAGTAACTATGGCTACACCTTC.